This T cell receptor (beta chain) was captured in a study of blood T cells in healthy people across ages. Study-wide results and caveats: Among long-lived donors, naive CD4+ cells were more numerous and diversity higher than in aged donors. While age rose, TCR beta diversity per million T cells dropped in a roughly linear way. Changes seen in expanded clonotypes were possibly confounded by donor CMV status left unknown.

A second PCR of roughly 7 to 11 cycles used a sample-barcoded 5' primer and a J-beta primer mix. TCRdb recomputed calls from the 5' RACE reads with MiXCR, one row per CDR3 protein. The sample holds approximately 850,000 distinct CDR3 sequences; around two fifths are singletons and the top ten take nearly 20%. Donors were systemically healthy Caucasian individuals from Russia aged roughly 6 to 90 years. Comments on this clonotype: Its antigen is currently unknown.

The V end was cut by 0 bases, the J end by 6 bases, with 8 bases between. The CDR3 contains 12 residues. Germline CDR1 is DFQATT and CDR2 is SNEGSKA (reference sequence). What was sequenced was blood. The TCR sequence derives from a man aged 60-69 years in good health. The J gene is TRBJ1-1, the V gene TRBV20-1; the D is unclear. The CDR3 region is CSAREQTSEAFF. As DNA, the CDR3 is TGCAGTGCTAGAGAGCAGACGTCTGAAGCTTTCTTT.